These 10 T cell receptor beta chains came from one sample sequenced in a study of T cell responses to AZD1222 COVID-19 vaccine. TCRdb keeps only in-frame clones here, not all; method: immunoSEQ multiplex PCR. The data show 100,000 to 150,000 clones, roughly 90% seen once. This material consisted of peripheral blood, taken on day 0 of AZD1222 vaccination. The origin of the receptors is an adult in good health.

Remarks on this clone: Other DNA sequences in the sample encode the same CDR3. The genes are TRBV18 and TRBJ1-5, with D tentatively TRBD1 (5 bases). The CDR3 covers 14 residues. V dropped 3 bases and J dropped 6 bases, with 12 bases sitting between them. Per the germline V gene, CDR1 is KGHSH and CDR2 is LQKENI. The CDR3 loop reads CASSPQGSGQPQHF. For the CDR3, the DNA is TGTGCCAGCTCACCCCAGGGATCAGGTCAGCCCCAGCATTTT.

This chain connects TRBV5-1 to TRBJ2-3; no clear D gene. Germline CDR1 and CDR2: SGHRS and YFSETQ. Trimming took off 5 bases at V and 2 bases at J, with 6 bases between the two ends. The CDR3 totals 12 residues. This CDR3 reads CASRVHTDTQYF. Here the CDR3 DNA reads TGCGCCAGCAGGGTACACACAGATACGCAGTATTTT.

CDR3 in DNA: TGTGCAGCGGCGGGGACAGGGGGCACATACGAGCAGTACTTC. This sequence encodes CAAAGTGGTYEQYF. This chain links TRBV10-3 with TRBJ2-7; 12 positions agree with TRBD1. The germline gives CDR1 ENHRY, CDR2 SYGVKD. The CDR3 has 14 residues.

The V gene is TRBV6-5, the J gene TRBJ1-5; D is perhaps TRBD1 (6 bases). From germline, CDR1 is MNHEY and CDR2 SVGAGI. The CDR3 consists of 13 residues. V was pared by 8 bases and J by 3 bases, with 11 bases between. CDR3 region: CASRQDPNQPQHF. In nucleotides, the CDR3 is TGTGCCAGCCGACAGGACCCCAATCAGCCCCAGCATTTT.

The chain links TRBV6-5 to TRBJ1-5; TRBD1 aligns across 7 bases. Trimming took 6 bases from V and 6 from J; bases not matched to a gene: 11. In germline, CDR1 is MNHEY, CDR2 SVGAGI. CDR3 length: 15 residues. This chain's CDR3 is CASRGSKGARQPQHF. CDR3 nucleotide sequence: TGTGCCAGCAGGGGAAGCAAGGGGGCGCGTCAGCCCCAGCATTTT.

The V gene is TRBV29-1, the J gene TRBJ1-2; D is possibly TRBD1 (5 bases). V was trimmed by 6 bases and J by 5 bases, leaving 22 bases between them. The CDR3 has 15 residues. Germline V lookup: CDR1 SQVTM, CDR2 ANQGSEA. Here the CDR3 DNA reads TGCAGCGTGGCAGGGACGGGGAACCATCCATATGGCTACACCTTC. Protein product: CSVAGTGNHPYGYTF.

The chain joins TRBV27 to TRBJ2-3, with 11 nucleotides matching TRBD2. Per germline, CDR1 MNHEY and CDR2 SMNVEV (reference sequence). V was pared by 3 bases and J by 7 bases, with 6 bases of the junction left unmatched. The CDR3 consists of 15 residues. CDR3 in DNA: TGTGCCAGCAGTTTGACTAGCGGGGACCATCATACGCAGTATTTT. Amino acids: CASSLTSGDHHTQYF.

The rearrangement links TRBV12-3 or TRBV12-4 to TRBJ2-1; D is ambiguous. Trimming removed 1 base from V and 8 bases from J, with 6 bases in between. CDR3 size: 12 residues. This chain's CDR3 is CASSLGWDEQFF. CDR3 sequence (DNA): TGTGCCAGCAGTTTAGGGTGGGATGAGCAGTTCTTC.

The rearrangement uses TRBV11-2 and TRBJ2-1; D might be TRBD2 (5 bases). The germline V gene has CDR1 SGHAT and CDR2 FQNNGV. V shed 5 bases and J shed 9 bases, with 20 bases lying between them. The CDR3 contains 15 residues. Here the CDR3 DNA reads TGTGCCAGCAGCCGAACTAGGTTGTCGCACATTGAGCAGTTCTTC. Amino acids: CASSRTRLSHIEQFF.

The chain employs TRBV10-3 and TRBJ1-2; 7 bases align to TRBD1. Germline lookup yields CDR1 ENHRY and CDR2 SYGVKD. The V segment lost 5 bases and the J segment 5 bases; nucleotides outside the gene matches: 5. The CDR3 totals 13 residues. CDR3 protein: CAISTGTAYGYTF. The CDR3 region has the DNA TGTGCCATCAGTACCGGGACAGCTTATGGCTACACCTTC.